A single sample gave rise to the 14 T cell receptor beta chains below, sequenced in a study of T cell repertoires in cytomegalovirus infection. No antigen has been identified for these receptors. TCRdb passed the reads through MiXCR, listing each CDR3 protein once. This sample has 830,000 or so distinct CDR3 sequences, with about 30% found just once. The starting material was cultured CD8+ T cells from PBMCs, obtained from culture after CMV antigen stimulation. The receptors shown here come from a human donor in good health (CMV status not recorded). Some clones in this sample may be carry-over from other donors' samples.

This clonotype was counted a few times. The CDR3 nucleotides read TGTGCCAGCAGTTACGGGACAGGGTCGAATTCACCCCTCCACTTT. Translated, it gives CASSYGTGSNSPLHF. The chain uses TRBV6-6 and TRBJ1-6; TRBD1 matches at 9 bases. Germline V gene sequence: CDR1 MNHNY, CDR2 SVGAGI (reference sequence). CDR3 length: 15 residues. Trimming removed 2 bases from V and 7 bases from J; junction bases left unmatched: 3.

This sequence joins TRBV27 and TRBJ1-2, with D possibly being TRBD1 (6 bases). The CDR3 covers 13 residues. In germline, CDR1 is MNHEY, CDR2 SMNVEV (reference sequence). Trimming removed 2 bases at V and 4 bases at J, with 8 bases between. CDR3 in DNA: TGTGCCAGCAGTTTAAAGGACAGCTATGGCTACACCTTC. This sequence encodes CASSLKDSYGYTF.

Here the CDR3 reads CASSQDDTGTAYGYTF. The CDR3 bases are TGCGCCAGCAGCCAAGATGACACCGGGACAGCCTATGGCTACACCTTC. V gene TRBV4-1 combines with J gene TRBJ1-2; 7 bases align to TRBD1. With V trimmed by 0 bases and J by 4 bases, 8 bases remained unmatched. CDR1 and CDR2 from the germline V gene are MGHRA and YSYEKL. CDR3 length: 16 residues.

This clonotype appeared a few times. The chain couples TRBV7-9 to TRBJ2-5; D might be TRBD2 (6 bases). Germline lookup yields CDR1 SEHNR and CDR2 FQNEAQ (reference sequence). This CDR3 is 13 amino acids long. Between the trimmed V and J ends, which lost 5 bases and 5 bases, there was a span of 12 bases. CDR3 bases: TGTGCCAGCAGCCCCCATGGGGGGGAGACCCAGTACTTC. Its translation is CASSPHGGETQYF.

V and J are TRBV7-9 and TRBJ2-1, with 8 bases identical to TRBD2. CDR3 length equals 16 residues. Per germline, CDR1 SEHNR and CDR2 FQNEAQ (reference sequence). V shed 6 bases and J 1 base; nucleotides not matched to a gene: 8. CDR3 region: CASSSTSGASYNEQFF. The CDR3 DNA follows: TGTGCCAGCAGTTCTACTAGCGGAGCATCCTACAATGAGCAGTTCTTC.

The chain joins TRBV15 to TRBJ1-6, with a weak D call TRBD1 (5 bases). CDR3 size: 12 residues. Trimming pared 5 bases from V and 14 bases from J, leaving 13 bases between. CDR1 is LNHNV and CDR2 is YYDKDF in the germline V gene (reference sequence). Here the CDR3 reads CATSGIAGALHF. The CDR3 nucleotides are TGTGCCACCAGCGGAATAGCGGGGGCCCTCCACTTT.

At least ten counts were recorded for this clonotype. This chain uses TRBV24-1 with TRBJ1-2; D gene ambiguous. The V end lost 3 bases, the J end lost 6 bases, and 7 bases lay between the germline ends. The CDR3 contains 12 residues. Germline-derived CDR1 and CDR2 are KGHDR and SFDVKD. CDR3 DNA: TGTGCCACCAGTGATCCGGTTGATGGCTACACCTTC. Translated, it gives CATSDPVDGYTF.

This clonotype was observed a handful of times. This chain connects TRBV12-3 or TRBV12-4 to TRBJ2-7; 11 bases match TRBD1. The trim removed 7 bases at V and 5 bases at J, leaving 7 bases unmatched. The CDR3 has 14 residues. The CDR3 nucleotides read TGTGCCAGCACCGGACAGGGGGCTATCAACGAGCAGTACTTC. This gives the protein CASTGQGAINEQYF.

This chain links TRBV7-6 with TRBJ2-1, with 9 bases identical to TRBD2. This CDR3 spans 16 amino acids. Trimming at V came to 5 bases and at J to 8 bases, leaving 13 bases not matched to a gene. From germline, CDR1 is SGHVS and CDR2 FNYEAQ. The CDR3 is CASSLHPPGLAYEQFF. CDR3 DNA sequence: TGTGCCAGCAGCCTCCACCCGCCGGGACTAGCCTATGAGCAGTTCTTC.

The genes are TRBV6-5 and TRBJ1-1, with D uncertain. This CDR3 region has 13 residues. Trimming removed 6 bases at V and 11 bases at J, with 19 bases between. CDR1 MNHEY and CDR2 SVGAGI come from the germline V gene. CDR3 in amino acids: CASRPMGSRGAFF. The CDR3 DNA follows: TGTGCCAGCAGACCCATGGGCAGTCGTGGGGCTTTCTTT.

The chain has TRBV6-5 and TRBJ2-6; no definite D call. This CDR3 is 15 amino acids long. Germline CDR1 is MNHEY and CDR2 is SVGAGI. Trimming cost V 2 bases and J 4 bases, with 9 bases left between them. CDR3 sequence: CASSYGYSGANVLTF. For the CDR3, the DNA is TGTGCCAGCAGTTACGGTTACTCCGGGGCCAACGTCCTGACTTTC.

This CDR3 reads CASSFHSGDTAYEQYF. The CDR3 bases are TGTGCCAGCAGCTTCCATTCCGGGGATACCGCCTACGAGCAGTACTTC. The chain combines TRBV11-2 with TRBJ2-7, with D perhaps TRBD2 (5 bases). The CDR3 contains 16 residues. The germline gives CDR1 SGHAT, CDR2 FQNNGV. The ends were cut back, 3 bases at V and 2 bases at J, with 17 bases in the middle.

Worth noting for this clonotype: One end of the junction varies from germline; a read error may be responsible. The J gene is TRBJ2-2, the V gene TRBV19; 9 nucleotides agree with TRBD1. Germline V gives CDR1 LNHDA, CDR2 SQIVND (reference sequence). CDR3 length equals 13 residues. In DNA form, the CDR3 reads TGTGTCAGTTACAGGGGGCAAAGCGGGGAGCTGTTTTTT. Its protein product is CVSYRGQSGELFF. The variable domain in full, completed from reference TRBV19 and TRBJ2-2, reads DGGITQSPKYLFRKEGQNVTLSCEQNLNHDAMYWYRQDPGQGLRLIYYSQIVNDFQKGDIAEGYSVSREKKESFPLTVTSAQKNPTAFYLCVSYRGQSGELFFGEGSRLTVL.

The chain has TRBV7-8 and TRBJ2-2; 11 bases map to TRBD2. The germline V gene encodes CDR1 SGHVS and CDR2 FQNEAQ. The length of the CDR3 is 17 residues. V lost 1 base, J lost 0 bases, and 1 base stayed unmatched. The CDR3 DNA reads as TGTGCCAGCAGCTTAGGGACTAGCGGGCCGAACACCGGGGAGCTGTTTTTT. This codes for CASSLGTSGPNTGELFF.